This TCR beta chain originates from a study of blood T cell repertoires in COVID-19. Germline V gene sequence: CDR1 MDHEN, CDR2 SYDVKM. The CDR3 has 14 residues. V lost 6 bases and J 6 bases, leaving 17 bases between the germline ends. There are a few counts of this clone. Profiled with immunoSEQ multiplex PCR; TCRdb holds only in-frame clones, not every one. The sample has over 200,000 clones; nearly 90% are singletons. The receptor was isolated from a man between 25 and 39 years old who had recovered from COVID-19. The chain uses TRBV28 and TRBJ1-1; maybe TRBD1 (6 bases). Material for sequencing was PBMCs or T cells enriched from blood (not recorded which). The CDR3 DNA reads TGTGCCAGCAGCCTCACAGGGATAAAAGCTGAAGCTTTCTTT. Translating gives CASSLTGIKAEAFF.